This T cell receptor beta chain was sequenced for a study of T-cell reconstitution after alpha-beta-depleted transplantation in children. As concerns this clonotype: Its antigen remains unknown.

Trimming shortened V by 2 bases and J by 5 bases, and 12 bases separated the two germline ends. CDR3 length equals 14 residues. Unique molecular identifiers were used to barcode this TCRbeta library. From the PCR reads, TCRdb called clonotypes with MiXCR, one entry per CDR3 protein. The sample has about 980,000 distinct CDR3 sequences; roughly 29% are singletons. Overall study results and limits: Once a year had passed after transplant, T-cell counts and diversity came mostly from newly produced T cells.

The rearrangement links TRBV12-3 or TRBV12-4 to TRBJ2-5; the D is unclear. This TCR came from a boy less than two years old who had a stem cell transplant for SCID, so the T cells may come from the graft donor. The sample was PBMCs, mostly from graft donor cells, taken 360 days after TCRalphabeta/CD19-depleted stem cell transplant. CDR3 loop: CASSLLGHLETQYF. The CDR3 nucleotides are TGTGCCAGCAGTTTACTTGGGCACCTGGAGACCCAGTACTTC.